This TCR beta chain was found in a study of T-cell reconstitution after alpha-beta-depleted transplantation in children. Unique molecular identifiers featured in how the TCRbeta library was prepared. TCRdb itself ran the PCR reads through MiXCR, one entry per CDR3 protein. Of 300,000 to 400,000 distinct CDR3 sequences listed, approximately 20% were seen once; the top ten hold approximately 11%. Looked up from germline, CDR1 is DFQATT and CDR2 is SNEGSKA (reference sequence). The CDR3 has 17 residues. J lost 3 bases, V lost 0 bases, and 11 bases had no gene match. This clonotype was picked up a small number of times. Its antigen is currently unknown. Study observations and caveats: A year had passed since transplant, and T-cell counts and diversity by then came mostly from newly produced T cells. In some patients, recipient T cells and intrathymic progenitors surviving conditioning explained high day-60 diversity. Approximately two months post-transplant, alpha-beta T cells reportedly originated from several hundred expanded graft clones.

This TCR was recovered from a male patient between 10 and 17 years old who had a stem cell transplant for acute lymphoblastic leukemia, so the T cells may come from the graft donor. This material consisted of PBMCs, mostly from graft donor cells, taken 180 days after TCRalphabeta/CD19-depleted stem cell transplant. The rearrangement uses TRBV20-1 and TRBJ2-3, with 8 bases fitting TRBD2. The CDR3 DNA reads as TGCAGTGCTAGAGAGGGGACTAGAGGGAAACGGACAGATACGCAGTATTTT. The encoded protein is CSAREGTRGKRTDTQYF.